This TCR beta chain emerged from a study of blood T cell repertoires in COVID-19. Study-level background: T cells, B-cell-depleted T cells, or PBMCs supplied cDNA or gDNA.

CDR1 and CDR2 (germline): LGHNT, FRNRAP. The CDR3 covers 14 residues. Trimming removed 6 bases at V and 4 bases at J, with 15 bases between. Clones were sequenced by immunoSEQ multiplex PCR, and TCRdb holds only the in-frame ones, with some missing. Of about 160,000 clones listed, roughly 90% are singletons. The sequence derives from a man aged 55 to 70 with acute or convalescent COVID-19. What was sequenced was peripheral blood. The rearrangement links TRBV12-5 to TRBJ1-2; perhaps TRBD1 as D (6 bases). The CDR3: CASGSTGLGYGYTF. CDR3 DNA sequence: TGTGCTAGTGGGTCAACAGGGTTGGGCTATGGCTACACCTTC.